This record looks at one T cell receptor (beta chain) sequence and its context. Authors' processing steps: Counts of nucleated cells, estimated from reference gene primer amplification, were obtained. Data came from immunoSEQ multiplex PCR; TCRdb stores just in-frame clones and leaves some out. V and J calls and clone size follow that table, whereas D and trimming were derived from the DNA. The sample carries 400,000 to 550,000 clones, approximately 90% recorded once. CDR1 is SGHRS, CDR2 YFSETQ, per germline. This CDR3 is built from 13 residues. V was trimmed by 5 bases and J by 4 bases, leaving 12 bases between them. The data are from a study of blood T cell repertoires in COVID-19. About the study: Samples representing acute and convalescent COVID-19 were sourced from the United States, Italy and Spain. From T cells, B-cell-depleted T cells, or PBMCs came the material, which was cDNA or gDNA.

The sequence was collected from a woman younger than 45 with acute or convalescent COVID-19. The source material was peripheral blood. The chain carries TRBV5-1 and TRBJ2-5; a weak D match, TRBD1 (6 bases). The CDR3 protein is CASSNRAGETQYF. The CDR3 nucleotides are TGCGCCAGCAGTAACAGGGCCGGAGAGACCCAGTACTTC. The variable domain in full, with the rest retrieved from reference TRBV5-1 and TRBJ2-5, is KAGVTQTPRYLIKTRGQQVTLSCSPISGHRSVSWYQQTPGQGLQFLFEYFSETQRNKGNFPGRFSGRQFSNSRSEMNVSTLELGDSALYLCASSNRAGETQYFGPGTRLLVL.